This entry lists 2 T cell receptor beta chains sequenced from one sample in a study of identical twins. TCRdb reanalysed the 5' RACE reads using MiXCR and keeps one entry per CDR3 protein. Of over 600,000 distinct CDR3 sequences listed, about 20% are singletons. This sample was shared with a second study, whose subject was T cells expressing NK-cell markers.

Sequencing used PBMCs. These receptors all stem from a woman between 18 and 30 years old in good health.

This clonotype was observed a handful of times. One junction end disagrees with the germline gene, perhaps due to a read error. The chain carries TRBV29-1 and TRBJ2-6, with a tentative D call TRBD1 (5 bases). The germline V gene encodes CDR1 SQVTM and CDR2 ANQGSEA. The CDR3 length is 12 residues. CDR3 protein: CSVVAGANILTF. As DNA, the CDR3 is TGCAGCGTTGTGGCTGGGGCCAACATCCTGACTTTC.

This clonotype was seen only a few times. This chain uses TRBV7-2 with TRBJ2-7; 7 bases are shared with TRBD2. The trim removed 5 bases at V and 4 bases at J, leaving 11 bases unmatched. The CDR3 runs 15 residues. Germline V gives CDR1 SGHTA, CDR2 FQGNSA. CDR3 nucleotide sequence: TGTGCCAGCAGCCAGGTTGCGGGAGTGGGGTACGAGCAGTACTTC. This encodes CASSQVAGVGYEQYF.